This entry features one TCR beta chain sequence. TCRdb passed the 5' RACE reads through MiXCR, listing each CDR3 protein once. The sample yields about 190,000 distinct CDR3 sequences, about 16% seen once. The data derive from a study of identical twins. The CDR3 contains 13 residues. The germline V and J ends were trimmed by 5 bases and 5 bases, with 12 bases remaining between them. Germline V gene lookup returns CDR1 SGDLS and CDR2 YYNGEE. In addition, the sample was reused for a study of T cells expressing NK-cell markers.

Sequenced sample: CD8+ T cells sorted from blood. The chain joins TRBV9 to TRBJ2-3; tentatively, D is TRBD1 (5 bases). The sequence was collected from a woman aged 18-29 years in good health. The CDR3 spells CASSPQGEDTQYF. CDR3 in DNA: TGTGCCAGCAGTCCCCAGGGTGAAGATACGCAGTATTTT.